A single sample is the source of the 32 T cell receptor beta chains below, sequenced in a study of blood T cells in healthy people across ages. The second PCR ran roughly 7 to 11 cycles with a sample-barcoded 5' primer and J-beta primers. TCRdb called the 5' RACE reads again in MiXCR, with one record for every CDR3 protein. The sample carries more than 1 million distinct CDR3 sequences, more than 35% recorded once. Sequencing was done on a sample of blood. All receptors come from a woman aged 55-69 years in good health.

The chain joins TRBV29-1 to TRBJ2-7, with D unclear. The DNA end favors TRBJ2-4, so the J call may be wrong. The CDR3 loop spans 16 amino acids. Germline assignment: CDR1 SQVTM and CDR2 ANQGSEA. The CDR3 region has the DNA TGCAGCGTAACTCGGAGTCTTTACGAGGCCAAAAACATTCAGTACTTC. Amino acid sequence: CSVTRSLYEAKNIQYF.

The rearrangement links TRBV20-1 to TRBJ2-3; D perhaps matches TRBD2 (5 bases). This CDR3 contains 18 residues. CDR1 is DFQATT and CDR2 is SNEGSKA in the germline V gene (reference sequence). Trimming stripped 0 bases from V and 4 bases from J, with 23 bases between. Here the CDR3 reads CSARDPWSGHSLPDTQYF. The CDR3 DNA sequence: TGCAGTGCTAGAGACCCCTGGAGCGGCCATTCCCTGCCAGATACGCAGTATTTT.

A few counts support this clonotype. The chain links TRBV12-3 or TRBV12-4 to TRBJ2-1, with 12 bases identical to TRBD1. After removal of 10 bases from V and 9 bases from J, the junction contained 7 bases not matched to a gene. The CDR3 is 13 amino acids. The DNA of the CDR3 is TGTGCCACCTGGGACAGGGGGCGCGGTGAGCAGTTCTTC. This gives the protein CATWDRGRGEQFF.

The V gene is TRBV20-1, the J gene TRBJ2-3; 10 bases are a match to TRBD2. J was trimmed by 3 bases and V by 3 bases; bases with no gene match: 6. This CDR3 contains 15 residues. Germline-derived CDR1 and CDR2 are DFQATT and SNEGSKA (reference sequence). The CDR3, as DNA: TGCAGTGCTAGTAAGGTAGCGGGAGGAACAGATACGCAGTATTTT. Its translation: CSASKVAGGTDTQYF.

J is TRBJ2-7 and V is TRBV11-2; 7 nucleotides agree with TRBD2. CDR1 and CDR2 from the germline V gene are SGHAT and FQNNGV. The CDR3 consists of 16 residues. Trimming at V came to 6 bases and at J to 2 bases, leaving 13 bases not matched to a gene. DNA for the CDR3: TGTGCCAGCAGGCCCAGGTTTAGCGGGTTCGCCTACGAGCAGTACTTC. Amino acids: CASRPRFSGFAYEQYF.

The rearrangement uses TRBV7-9 and TRBJ1-4; D remains ambiguous. The CDR3 is made up of 13 amino acids. In germline, CDR1 is SEHNR, CDR2 FQNEAQ (reference sequence). Trimming cost V 5 bases and J 4 bases, with 8 bases left between them. The CDR3 nucleotides are TGTGCCAGCAGCCGCCACGGTAATGAAAAACTGTTTTTT. Its protein product is CASSRHGNEKLFF.

This clonotype was counted only a few times. This chain joins TRBV5-1 and TRBJ2-3; TRBD2 matches at 9 bases. Germline CDR1 and CDR2: SGHRS and YFSETQ. Germline trimming cut 2 bases from V and 0 bases from J; bases unmatched to any gene: 4. The CDR3 contains 16 residues. In DNA form, the CDR3 reads TGCGCCAGCAGCTTAATACTAGCGGGCAGCACAGATACGCAGTATTTT. Amino acids: CASSLILAGSTDTQYF.

This clonotype occurred many times. V usage is TRBV20-1 and J usage is TRBJ2-3, with 13 bases aligning to TRBD2. Germline assignment: CDR1 DFQATT and CDR2 SNEGSKA (reference sequence). Trimming took 1 base from V and 0 from J; bases not matched to a gene: 10. CDR3 size: 19 residues. The CDR3 spells CSARVGLAGPGKSTDTQYF. CDR3 nucleotide sequence: TGCAGTGCTAGAGTGGGACTAGCGGGACCTGGGAAAAGCACAGATACGCAGTATTTT.

V is TRBV21-1 and J is TRBJ2-7; the table's D gene call, TRBD1, was not cross checked with the DNA. TRBV21-1 is a pseudogene locus. The CDR3 spans 13 residues. The CDR3 sequence: CASSNDRGSEQYF. For the CDR3, the DNA is TGTGCCAGCAGCAACGACAGGGGTAGCGAGCAGTACTTC.

The sample holds a few counts of this clonotype. The rearrangement uses TRBV6-1 and TRBJ2-4; TRBD1 agrees at 11 bases. This CDR3 is built from 19 residues. The V gene's germline CDR1 is MNHNS and CDR2 SASEGT. Germline trimming cut 2 bases from V and 2 bases from J; bases unmatched to any gene: 11. The DNA for the CDR3 is TGTGCCAGCAGTGAAATAAAATTTGGACAGGGGGCGACCAAAAACATTCAGTACTTC. It codes for CASSEIKFGQGATKNIQYF.

This rearrangement joins TRBV5-1 to TRBJ2-1; D gene ambiguous. The CDR3 has 13 residues. Between the trimmed V and J ends, which lost 5 bases and 3 bases, there was a span of 9 bases. Germline V gene data show CDR1 as SGHRS and CDR2 as YFSETQ. The CDR3 loop reads CASSEIGYNEQFF. CDR3 coding DNA: TGCGCCAGCAGTGAAATAGGCTACAATGAGCAGTTCTTC. Supplemented by reference TRBV5-1 and TRBJ2-1, the full variable domain reads KAGVTQTPRYLIKTRGQQVTLSCSPISGHRSVSWYQQTPGQGLQFLFEYFSETQRNKGNFPGRFSGRQFSNSRSEMNVSTLELGDSALYLCASSEIGYNEQFFGPGTRLTVL.

This clonotype was seen more than once but under ten times. The genes are TRBV7-9 and TRBJ2-7; D possibly corresponds to TRBD2 (6 bases). Looked up from germline, CDR1 is SEHNR and CDR2 is FQNEAQ (reference sequence). V lost 4 bases and J 0 bases, leaving 13 bases between the germline ends. This CDR3 has 15 residues. The CDR3 DNA reads as TGTGCCAGCAGCTCGGGCCGGGGGATCTCCTACGAGCAGTACTTC. It yields the protein CASSSGRGISYEQYF.

This clonotype was recorded a few times. This chain uses TRBV15 with TRBJ2-7, with TRBD2 identical over 8 bases. The ends lost 0 bases at V and 3 bases at J; junction bases unmatched: 10. Germline V gene data show CDR1 as LNHNV and CDR2 as YYDKDF (reference sequence). This CDR3 is built from 17 residues. CDR3 in DNA: TGTGCCACCAGCAGAGAACGCGCGGGAGGACTTTACTACGAGCAGTACTTC. Protein: CATSRERAGGLYYEQYF.

This clonotype was detected many times. This CDR3 is CASSLTGVGDTQYF. The CDR3 DNA is TGTGCCAGCAGCTTAACGGGAGTAGGGGATACGCAGTATTTT. The gene calls are TRBV7-3 and TRBJ2-3, with D perhaps matching TRBD2 (5 bases). V lost 0 bases and J lost 6, with 10 bases in between. The germline V gene encodes CDR1 SGHTA and CDR2 FQGTGA. The CDR3 totals 14 residues.

V gene TRBV29-1 combines with J gene TRBJ2-5; no reliable D call. CDR1 and CDR2 from the germline V gene are SQVTM and ANQGSEA. This CDR3 region has 11 residues. The V gene lost 5 bases and the J gene lost 5 bases, with 9 bases spanning the gap. This chain's CDR3 is CSVPGWETQYF. CDR3 nucleotide sequence: TGCAGCGTTCCGGGTTGGGAGACCCAGTACTTC. The variable domain in full, with the rest retrieved from reference TRBV29-1 and TRBJ2-5, is SAVISQKPSRDICQRGTSLTIQCQVDSQVTMMFWYRQQPGQSLTLIATANQGSEATYESGFVIDKFPISRPNLTFSTLTVSNMSPEDSSIYLCSVPGWETQYFGPGTRLLVL.

Ten or more counts support this clonotype. J is TRBJ2-5 and V is TRBV29-1, with D unresolved. V was trimmed by 6 bases and J by 2 bases, leaving 13 bases between them. The germline CDR1 and CDR2 sequences are SQVTM and ANQGSEA. The CDR3 consists of 13 residues. CDR3 protein: CSVHRMGQETQYF. CDR3 nucleotide sequence: TGCAGCGTACATAGAATGGGTCAAGAGACCCAGTACTTC.

V gene TRBV29-1 combines with J gene TRBJ2-3, with a tentative D call TRBD1 (5 bases). The germline V and J ends were trimmed by 2 bases and 1 base, with 13 bases remaining between them. Germline V gene data show CDR1 as SQVTM and CDR2 as ANQGSEA. This CDR3 region has 15 residues. For the CDR3, the DNA is TGCAGCGTTGAATTCCTTGGGGCCCGCACAGATACGCAGTATTTT. Encoded protein: CSVEFLGARTDTQYF.

V and J are TRBV7-2 and TRBJ2-7; 8 bases line up with TRBD1. J was trimmed by 2 bases and V by 4 bases; bases with no gene match: 7. The CDR3 loop spans 15 amino acids. CDR1 and CDR2 from the germline V gene are SGHTA and FQGNSA. The CDR3 loop reads CASSWNRGETYEQYF. The CDR3 DNA is TGTGCCAGCAGCTGGAACAGGGGGGAGACCTACGAGCAGTACTTC.

The J gene is TRBJ2-1, the V gene TRBV20-1; 7 bases line up with TRBD1. Trimming removed 6 bases from V and 5 bases from J; junction bases left unmatched: 4. The V gene's germline CDR1 is DFQATT and CDR2 SNEGSKA (reference sequence). The CDR3 runs to 12 residues. CDR3 coding DNA: TGCAGTGCCGGGACAGAGAACAATGAGCAGTTCTTC. Its protein is CSAGTENNEQFF.

Points on this clonotype: A much more abundant neighbour one base away suggests this may be a read error. This chain links TRBV10-3 with TRBJ2-3; D is tentatively TRBD1 or TRBD2 (6 bases each). The CDR3 consists of 18 residues. V was clipped by 7 bases and J by 3 bases, with 26 bases between them. From germline, CDR1 is ENHRY and CDR2 SYGVKD. CDR3 sequence: CAITEEFTRGGVTDTQYF. The CDR3 region has the DNA TGTGCCATCACCGAGGAGTTTACCAGGGGAGGTGTAACAGATACGCAGTATTTT.

Only one count was recorded for this clonotype. The chain couples TRBV27 to TRBJ2-2; 10 nucleotides line up with TRBD1. The CDR3 length is 15 residues. J lost 4 bases, V lost 3 bases, and 2 bases had no gene match. The V gene's germline CDR1 is MNHEY and CDR2 SMNVEV (reference sequence). DNA of the CDR3: TGTGCCAGCAGTTTCGGGACAGGGGCCACCGGGGAGCTGTTTTTT. Its protein product is CASSFGTGATGELFF.

The chain has TRBV20-1 and TRBJ2-7; D gene uncertain. Deletions cut 3 bases from V and 4 bases from J, with 4 bases between. The CDR3 totals 10 residues. Germline loops: CDR1 DFQATT, CDR2 SNEGSKA (reference sequence). CDR3 loop: CSASGYEQYF. For the CDR3, the DNA is TGCAGTGCTAGTGGGTACGAGCAGTACTTC.

A single count supports this clonotype. The rearrangement joins TRBV20-1 to TRBJ2-4; D not resolved. The J call may be in error: the DNA end matches TRBJ2-7 better. In germline, CDR1 is DFQATT, CDR2 SNEGSKA (reference sequence). The CDR3 is made up of 17 amino acids. CDR3 nucleotide sequence: TGCAGTGCTAGAGATCGAGCACCCTCACGAGGCTCCTACGAGCAGTACTTC. Its protein product is CSARDRAPSRGSYEQYF.

In its sample, this clonotype was seen a few times. This chain connects TRBV11-2 to TRBJ2-7; D gene ambiguous. V lost 5 bases, J lost 1 base, and 12 bases lay in between. The CDR3 covers 14 residues. Per the germline V gene, CDR1 is SGHAT and CDR2 is FQNNGV. This CDR3 is CASSHGRISYEQYF. The CDR3 DNA sequence: TGTGCCAGCAGCCACGGGCGGATATCCTACGAGCAGTACTTC.

The chain has TRBV20-1 and TRBJ2-7; 10 bases agree with TRBD2. CDR1 is DFQATT, CDR2 SNEGSKA, per germline (reference sequence). Trimming took 2 bases from V and 3 from J; bases not matched to a gene: 7. This CDR3 has 15 residues. The CDR3 bases are TGCAGTGCTAGACCGCTAGCGGGAGCGTACTACGAGCAGTACTTC. This gives the protein CSARPLAGAYYEQYF.

This clonotype was seen a few times. The rearrangement uses TRBV25-1 and TRBJ2-7; TRBD1 might be the D (6 bases). The V end was cut by 0 bases, the J end by 3 bases, with 12 bases between. This CDR3 region has 15 residues. Germline V gene sequence: CDR1 MGHDK, CDR2 SYGVNS. CDR3 DNA: TGTGCCAGCAGTGAATATATGGGGGCGATCTACGAGCAGTACTTC. Translated: CASSEYMGAIYEQYF.

The rearrangement joins TRBV10-3 to TRBJ2-7; 8 bases map to TRBD1. CDR1 is ENHRY, CDR2 SYGVKD, per germline. V trimming: 8 bases; J trimming: 6 bases; junction bases outside the gene matches: 6. CDR3 length equals 12 residues. Here the CDR3 DNA reads TGTGCCATCGGAACAGGGGGAGGCGAGCAGTACTTC. Translated: CAIGTGGGEQYF.

This clonotype was seen a handful of times. This CDR3 is CAWSAVGVGETQYF. The DNA for the CDR3 is TGTGCCTGGAGTGCGGTGGGAGTGGGAGAGACCCAGTACTTC. V is TRBV30 and J is TRBJ2-5, with D possibly being TRBD2 (5 bases). This CDR3 spans 14 amino acids. With 1 base removed from V and 4 bases from J, the gap between germline ends came to 13 bases. Germline-derived CDR1 and CDR2 are GTSNPN and SVGIG (reference sequence).

This clonotype was observed a handful of times. The chain recombines TRBV30 with TRBJ1-2; D gene unclear. Between the trimmed V and J ends, which lost 0 bases and 4 bases, there was a span of 12 bases. CDR1 and CDR2 (germline): GTSNPN, SVGIG (reference sequence). The CDR3 length is 14 residues. CDR3 coding DNA: TGTGCCTGGAGTGTAGGCGGCTCGGTCTATGGCTACACCTTC. Its protein product is CAWSVGGSVYGYTF.

Only a few counts were recorded for this clonotype. The chain carries TRBV9 and TRBJ2-1; D possibly corresponds to TRBD2 (7 bases). Per the germline V gene, CDR1 is SGDLS and CDR2 is YYNGEE. Deletions cut 0 bases from V and 6 bases from J, with 13 bases between. The CDR3 contains 15 residues. The CDR3 reads CASSVDGGALNEQFF. The CDR3 region has the DNA TGTGCCAGCAGCGTAGATGGGGGGGCACTCAATGAGCAGTTCTTC.

V gene TRBV20-1 combines with J gene TRBJ2-3; D is possibly TRBD1 (6 bases). V was trimmed by 1 base and J by 6 bases, leaving 8 bases between them. Germline loops: CDR1 DFQATT, CDR2 SNEGSKA (reference sequence). This CDR3 is 12 amino acids long. CDR3 protein: CSARGTVDTQYF. Here the CDR3 DNA reads TGCAGTGCTAGAGGGACAGTCGATACGCAGTATTTT.

The rearrangement links TRBV20-1 to TRBJ2-5; the match to TRBD1 covers 8 bases. This CDR3 comprises 15 residues. The ends lost 5 bases at V and 5 bases at J; junction bases unmatched: 13. Germline assignment: CDR1 DFQATT and CDR2 SNEGSKA (reference sequence). DNA for the CDR3: TGCAGTGCTTACCCTAGGCTAAGGACAGGGGAGACCCAGTACTTC. This encodes CSAYPRLRTGETQYF.